This paragraph reports one T cell receptor beta chain. Its antigen is currently unknown. Here the CDR3 omits its conserved ending phenylalanine or tryptophan, so a read error is the likely source. Because the CDR3's place on the DNA is in doubt, the DNA is left out and the CDR3 is given as listed by TCRdb. The sample comes from a study of shared clonotypes between healthy human individuals. The study, taken as a whole, reports: Naive subsets usually exceeded memory subsets in estimated richness. Only blood samples were collected, and tissue repertoires likely differ.

Termini included, the CDR3 measures 14 amino acids. Looked up from germline, CDR1 is MNHEY and CDR2 is SMNVEV (reference sequence). The repertoire was sequenced with immunoSEQ multiplex PCR; TCRdb's copy has only in-frame clones and lacks some. The repertoire holds 780,000 or so clones, with around 70% as singletons. Material: memory CD4+ T cells sorted from blood. Subset in this sample: CD45RA-negative fraction. The receptor comes from a woman between 25 and 40 years old in good health. The chain uses TRBV27 and TRBJ1-2; the table assigns TRBD1, which was not confirmed against the DNA. CDR3 sequence reads: CASSTNSGTGGVLY.